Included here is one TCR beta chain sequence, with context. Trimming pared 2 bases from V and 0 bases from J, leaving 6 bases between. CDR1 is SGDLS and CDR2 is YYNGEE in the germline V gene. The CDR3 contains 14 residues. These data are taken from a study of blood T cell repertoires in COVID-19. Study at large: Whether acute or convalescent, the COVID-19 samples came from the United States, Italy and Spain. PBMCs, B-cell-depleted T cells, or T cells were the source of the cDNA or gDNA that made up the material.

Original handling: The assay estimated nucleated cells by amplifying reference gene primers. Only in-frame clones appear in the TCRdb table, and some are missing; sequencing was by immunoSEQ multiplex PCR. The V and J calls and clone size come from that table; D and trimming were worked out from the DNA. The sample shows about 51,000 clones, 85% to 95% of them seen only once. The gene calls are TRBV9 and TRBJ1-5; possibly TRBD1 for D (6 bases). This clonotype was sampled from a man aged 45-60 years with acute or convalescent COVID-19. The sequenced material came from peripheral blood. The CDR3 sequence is CASSVGASNQPQHF. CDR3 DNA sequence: TGTGCCAGCAGCGTGGGGGCTAGCAATCAGCCCCAGCATTTT.